This TCR beta chain was sequenced during a study of shared clonotypes between healthy human individuals. Both CD45RO+ cells and CCR7-negative CD45RA+ TemRA cells were combined to make up CD8 memory. Deletions cut 9 bases from V and 3 bases from J, with 12 bases between. This CDR3 is 13 amino acids long. The V gene's germline CDR1 is LNHDA and CDR2 SQIVND (reference sequence). TCRdb keeps only in-frame clones here, not all; method: immunoSEQ multiplex PCR. Counted here are approximately 710,000 clones, 90% occurring once; the ten biggest clones make up about 34%. The specimen was memory CD8+ T cells from PBMCs. Subset: CD45RO+ cells pooled with CCR7-negative TemRA cells. The sequence was obtained from a man between 18 and 29 years old in good health. Some clones in this sample may be carry-over from other donors' samples. The gene calls are TRBV19 and TRBJ1-5, with no clear D. CDR3 protein: CASSVAVNQPQHF. In nucleotides, the CDR3 is TGTGCCAGCTCGGTCGCAGTCAATCAGCCCCAGCATTTT. The full variable domain, in which reference TRBV19 and TRBJ1-5 provide the parts outside the CDR3, is DGGITQSPKYLFRKEGQNVTLSCEQNLNHDAMYWYRQDPGQGLRLIYYSQIVNDFQKGDIAEGYSVSREKKESFPLTVTSAQKNPTAFYLCASSVAVNQPQHFGDGTRLSIL.